Listed below are T cell receptor beta chains from one sample, sequenced in a study of response to subunit inactivated influenza vaccine. MiXCR was run by TCRdb on the RT-PCR reads, yielding one entry per CDR3 protein. The repertoire includes under 550,000 distinct CDR3 sequences, 6% to 9% of them detected once, and over 10% sits in the top ten. Sequenced here: PBMCs from blood, sampled around 2 years after vaccination. The receptors originated from a man in his fifties or sixties who received an inactivated influenza vaccine. CDR3s include the opening cysteine and the closing phenylalanine or tryptophan. The D gene is left open where the match is weak. A row's size may be missing; if present it is once, few, many or a size class.

TGTGCCAGCAGTTATCAGAGCGGGGGTGGCACAGATACGCAGTATTTT	CASSYQSGGGTDTQYF	TRBJ2-3	many	TRBV6-2/TRBV6-3	TRBD2
TGTGCCAGCAGCCCCGAGGAGACTGAAGCTTTCTTT	CASSPEETEAFF	TRBJ1-1	few	TRBV9	-
TGTGCCAGCACCCCAGGGGGTCAGCAAGAGACCCAGTACTTC	CASTPGGQQETQYF	TRBJ2-5	many	TRBV7-6	TRBD1
TGCGCCAGCAGCCACGGACAGGGGGGACGGACAGATACGCAGTATTTT	CASSHGQGGRTDTQYF	TRBJ2-3	many	TRBV5-1	TRBD1
TGTGCCAGCAGCTCCCAAAGGGCGTCCAGAGGGGTTCAGCCCCAGCATTTT	CASSSQRASRGVQPQHF	TRBJ1-5	few	TRBV3-1	-
TGCAGTGCTAGAGATCCCGTGAGCGGGGAGCTGTTTTTT	CSARDPVSGELFF	TRBJ2-2	many	TRBV20-1	-
TGTGCCAGCAGTTTCGACAGGGGGTCCTATGGCTACACCTTC	CASSFDRGSYGYTF	TRBJ1-2	few	TRBV27	TRBD1
TGTGCCAGCAGCCAAGACGGGGAAGGGCGAAATTCACCCCTCCACTTT	CASSQDGEGRNSPLHF	TRBJ1-6	few	TRBV4-2	-
TGTGCCAGCAGCTTAGCTTCCGGGACGGCCTATGGCTACACCTTC	CASSLASGTAYGYTF	TRBJ1-2	-	TRBV11-2	-
TGCGCCAGCAGCTTGGAATCGGAAGCCCAGGTCAAGGAGCTGTTTTTT	CASSLESEAQVKELFF	TRBJ2-2	few	TRBV5-1	-
TGCGCCAGCAGCCAAGATCGGAGGGAAGCTACGCAGTATTTT	CASSQDRREATQYF	TRBJ2-3	few	TRBV4-3	-
TGTGCCAGCACCTTGACAGGGGCGCTGAATGAGCAGTTCTTC	CASTLTGALNEQFF	TRBJ2-1	-	TRBV6-2/TRBV6-3	TRBD1
TGCAGTGCGGGTCCTCCTGGCCCGGCGGGCAAGGCTTTCTTT	CSAGPPGPAGKAFF	TRBJ1-1	few	TRBV20-1	-
TGTGCCAGCGGCTCTGGGGCCAACGTCCTGACTTTC	CASGSGANVLTF	TRBJ2-6	-	TRBV27	-
TGTGCCAGCAGTTACACCTCTTGGTCAACCTTGAACACTGAAGCTTTCTTT	CASSYTSWSTLNTEAFF	TRBJ1-1	few	TRBV6-2/TRBV6-3	-
TGTGCCAGCAGCTTAACAGGGTTTGGGACCCAGTACTTC	CASSLTGFGTQYF	TRBJ2-5	many	TRBV28	-
TGTGCCACCAGTGGCGGACCAGGAAATCAGCCCCAGCATTTT	CATSGGPGNQPQHF	TRBJ1-5	-	TRBV24-1	-
TGCGCCAGCTCCCGGCCCGAGGGCACAGATACGCAGTATTTT	CASSRPEGTDTQYF	TRBJ2-3	few	TRBV5-1	-
TGCAGTGCTAGAGCCGGGACTAGCGGCTCCTACAATGAGCAGTTCTTC	CSARAGTSGSYNEQFF	TRBJ2-1	many	TRBV20-1	TRBD2
TGCAGTGCTAGAGTAGGGAGCTCCTACAATGAGCAGTTCTTC	CSARVGSSYNEQFF	TRBJ2-1	few	TRBV20-1	-
TGTGCCAGCAGCAAACCCTGTGGGACAGGGATTCGTTGGGGGGACACTGAAGCTTTCTTT	CASSKPCGTGIRWGDTEAFF	TRBJ1-1	-	TRBV21-1	-
TGTGCCAGCAGTGATTTTAGCGGGAGGGCCCGGGAGACCCAGTACTTC	CASSDFSGRARETQYF	TRBJ2-5	few	TRBV27	TRBD2
TGTGCCAGCAGCCAAGATCGGGGGGTCACATACAATGAGCAGTTCTTC	CASSQDRGVTYNEQFF	TRBJ2-1	many	TRBV14	TRBD2
TGCGCCAGCAGCCGACAGCTTAGCGGGTCCTACGAGCAGTACTTC	CASSRQLSGSYEQYF	TRBJ2-7	few	TRBV4-1	TRBD2
TGTGCCAGCAGCTTAGACAGGGCCAACGAGCAGTACTTC	CASSLDRANEQYF	TRBJ2-7	few	TRBV11-2	-
TGTGCCAGCAGTTTCCTTGGGGGGCAGGATTCACCCCTCCACTTT	CASSFLGGQDSPLHF	TRBJ1-6	few	TRBV28	-
TGTGCCAGCAGCTCAATAGCGGGGGGCCATTACAATGAGCAGTTCTTC	CASSSIAGGHYNEQFF	TRBJ2-1	few	TRBV5-5	TRBD2
TGTGCCACCCGGCCCGGTAGCAATCAGCCCCAGCATTTT	CATRPGSNQPQHF	TRBJ1-5	-	TRBV6-1	-
TGCAGTGCTAGAGTTCCCGCCTCCTACGAGCAGTACTTC	CSARVPASYEQYF	TRBJ2-7	many	TRBV20-1	-
TGTGCCAGCAGTGGGACGGGGGGCGTTTACAATGAGCAGTTCTTC	CASSGTGGVYNEQFF	TRBJ2-1	many	TRBV2	-
TGTGCCAGCAGCGCTAGTGTAGTCCCCGGCCTGGCCTATGGCTACACCTTC	CASSASVVPGLAYGYTF	TRBJ1-2	few	TRBV7-2	-
TGCAGTGCTAGGAGGCGGCGGGATAGTGAGCAGTTCTTC	CSARRRRDSEQFF	TRBJ2-1	-	TRBV20-1	-
TGTGCCAGCAGCTTACAAGTCAGGGAGGGGACCCAGTACTTC	CASSLQVREGTQYF	TRBJ2-5	-	TRBV7-2	TRBD2
TGTGCCAGCAGCTCCGCGGGGACAGATTATTCACCCCTCCACTTT	CASSSAGTDYSPLHF	TRBJ1-6	few	TRBV9	TRBD1
TGTGCCAGCAGTACAGGGGGCGGTGGCTACACCTTC	CASSTGGGGYTF	TRBJ1-2	few	TRBV6-6	TRBD1
TGCAGTGCAATGGAGGATAGCAATCAGCCCCAGCATTTT	CSAMEDSNQPQHF	TRBJ1-5	few	TRBV20-1	-